The entry that follows covers one T cell receptor (beta chain) sequence. A Seattle source enrolled patients during active infection and followed them longitudinally. Under the authors' procedure: For nucleated cells, counts were estimated from reference gene primer amplification. This table comes from immunoSEQ multiplex PCR, and its TCRdb copy is limited to in-frame clones, with some not included. V and J calls and clone size follow that table, whereas D and trimming were derived from the DNA. The sample has around 430,000 clones, around 88% seen once. Trimming removed 1 base from V and 5 bases from J; junction bases left unmatched: 10. This CDR3 is built from 16 residues. CDR1 SGHRS and CDR2 YFSETQ come from the germline V gene. The sample belongs to a study of blood T cell repertoires in COVID-19. The wider study: Sources were T cells, B-cell-depleted T cells, or PBMCs; the material itself was cDNA or gDNA.

The chain combines TRBV5-1 with TRBJ2-7; 9 bases agree with TRBD1. What was sequenced was peripheral blood. The TCR was taken from a woman between 50 and 59 years old with COVID-19, enrolled during active disease. The CDR3, as DNA: TGCGCCAGCAGCTTGACACCGGGACAGGGATTCCACGAGCAGTACTTC. Translating gives CASSLTPGQGFHEQYF.